The 17 T cell receptor beta chains in this list originate from one sample, sequenced in a study of OX40 agonist ivuxolimab in advanced cancers. Profiled with immunoSEQ multiplex PCR; TCRdb holds only in-frame clones, not every one. The sample shows 65,000 to 85,000 clones, about 85% of them seen only once. The specimen was CD4+ or CD8+ T cells sorted from blood, collected in a trial of the OX40 agonist ivuxolimab. Receptors originate from an adult with an advanced solid tumor such as melanoma, head and neck, liver or kidney cancer.

This clone came up a few times. This rearrangement joins TRBV11-2 to TRBJ2-1, with 9 bases aligning to TRBD1. The germline V gene encodes CDR1 SGHAT and CDR2 FQNNGV. CDR3 length: 15 amino acids. The J segment lost 3 bases and the V segment lost 5 bases, leaving 5 bases of the junction unmatched. The CDR3 DNA sequence: TGTGCCAGCAGCGAGGACAGGGGAGGCTACAATGAGCAGTTCTTC. Protein: CASSEDRGGYNEQFF.

This clone was observed once. The gene calls are TRBV30 and TRBJ2-3; 9 nucleotides match TRBD2. CDR1 is GTSNPN and CDR2 is SVGIG in the germline V gene (reference sequence). Trimming cost V 2 bases and J 3 bases; bases outside gene matches: 18. The CDR3 sequence is 19 residues long. This CDR3 is CAWSSQLSFSGGRTDTQYF. The CDR3 DNA is TGTGCCTGGAGTAGCCAACTATCATTTAGCGGGGGAAGGACAGATACGCAGTATTTT.

The rearrangement links TRBV6-6 to TRBJ1-2, with a possible D match to TRBD1 (6 bases). The CDR3 consists of 12 residues. V shed 5 bases and J shed 4 bases, with 8 bases lying between them. Per the germline V gene, CDR1 is MNHNY and CDR2 is SVGAGI (reference sequence). The CDR3 here is CASSPDSYGYTF. CDR3 in DNA: TGTGCCAGCAGTCCGGACAGCTATGGCTACACCTTC.

V and J are TRBV2 and TRBJ1-4; 7 nucleotides line up with TRBD1. This CDR3 is built from 13 residues. Germline lookup yields CDR1 SNHLY and CDR2 FYNNEI. Trimming at V came to 4 bases and at J to 7 bases, leaving 3 bases not matched to a gene. CDR3 residues: CASSADRAEKLFF. The CDR3 bases are TGTGCCAGCAGTGCCGACAGGGCTGAAAAACTGTTTTTT.

This clone was observed a single time. This rearrangement joins TRBV28 to TRBJ2-5; D not certain. The CDR3 is 13 amino acids. CDR1 and CDR2 (germline): MDHEN, SYDVKM. V dropped 7 bases and J dropped 1 base, with 10 bases sitting between them. CDR3 loop: CASTQHIQETQYF. The CDR3 DNA reads TGTGCCAGCACCCAACACATCCAAGAGACCCAGTACTTC.

This clone has a single count. V usage is TRBV10-2 and J usage is TRBJ2-3; D unresolved. The length of the CDR3 is 12 residues. Between the trimmed V and J ends, which lost 2 bases and 8 bases, there was a span of 8 bases. Germline CDR1 WSHSY, CDR2 SAAADI. The CDR3: CASSERVVTQYF. The CDR3 DNA follows: TGCGCCAGCAGTGAGAGGGTTGTTACGCAGTATTTT.

The chain carries TRBV11-1 and TRBJ1-2; possibly TRBD1 for D (6 bases). The CDR3 consists of 13 residues. Germline CDR1 SGHAT, CDR2 FQDESV (reference sequence). Trimming left V 5 bases short and J 3 bases short, with 10 bases between. The CDR3 sequence is CASSRDTYYGYTF. CDR3 DNA sequence: TGTGCCAGCAGCCGGGACACTTACTATGGCTACACCTTC.

V gene TRBV11-2 combines with J gene TRBJ1-1, with D uncertain. In germline, CDR1 is SGHAT, CDR2 FQNNGV. Trimming removed 2 bases at V and 2 bases at J, with 9 bases between. The CDR3 has 14 amino acids. The CDR3 loop is CASSLIAVNTEAFF. The CDR3 nucleotides read TGTGCCAGCAGCTTAATTGCAGTTAACACTGAAGCTTTCTTT.

This clone was detected once. The chain carries TRBV7-9 and TRBJ1-4; D is unclear. Germline V gene data show CDR1 as SEHNR and CDR2 as FQNEAQ (reference sequence). Trimming took off 6 bases at V and 8 bases at J, with 16 bases between the two ends. This CDR3 has 14 residues. The CDR3 sequence: CASRPHGGEEKLFF. DNA of the CDR3: TGTGCCAGCAGGCCACACGGTGGGGAAGAAAAACTGTTTTTT.

The chain links TRBV5-5 to TRBJ1-1, with 7 bases lining up with TRBD1. The CDR3 sequence is 13 residues long. V was clipped by 4 bases and J by 4 bases; unmatched bases: 4. The germline CDR1 and CDR2 sequences are SGHKS and YYEKEE (reference sequence). CDR3 DNA: TGTGCCAGCAGCCCTGGGACAGTCACTGAAGCTTTCTTT. It encodes CASSPGTVTEAFF.

The V call is TRBV6-1, the J call TRBJ2-7, with D perhaps TRBD1 or TRBD2 (7 bases each). Trimming took 2 bases from V and 5 from J, leaving 13 bases between them. CDR3 length: 14 residues. Per the germline V gene, CDR1 is MNHNS and CDR2 is SASEGT. CDR3 sequence (DNA): TGTGCCAGCAGTGAACAGGGGGGAGGGAACGAGCAGTACTTC. It encodes CASSEQGGGNEQYF.

The V and J genes are TRBV4-3 and TRBJ2-4; D unresolved. The CDR3 covers 16 residues. Germline V gene data show CDR1 as LGHNA and CDR2 as YSLEER. V was clipped by 0 bases and J by 6 bases, with 15 bases between them. DNA for the CDR3: TGCGCCAGCAGCCAAGAATTAGGATCTAAGGGAAACATTCAGTACTTC. Amino acid sequence: CASSQELGSKGNIQYF.

The gene calls are TRBV28 and TRBJ2-7; D possibly corresponds to TRBD1 (6 bases). Germline CDR1 is MDHEN and CDR2 is SYDVKM. V lost 6 bases, J lost 3 bases, and 15 bases lay in between. The CDR3 has 14 residues. The CDR3 is CASSRIDRFYEQYF. The DNA of the CDR3 is TGTGCCAGCAGCCGGATCGACAGGTTCTACGAGCAGTACTTC.

J is TRBJ1-3 and V is TRBV30; D not certain. The germline V gene encodes CDR1 GTSNPN and CDR2 SVGIG (reference sequence). Trimming shortened V by 2 bases and J by 4 bases, and 9 bases separated the two germline ends. The CDR3 has 13 residues. DNA of the CDR3: TGTGCCTGGAGTTCATCGGCCGGAAACACCATATATTTT. Encoded protein: CAWSSSAGNTIYF.

This clone was picked up a small number of times. J is TRBJ1-6 and V is TRBV19, with D unclear. The CDR3 consists of 14 residues. V dropped 3 bases and J dropped 9 bases, with 12 bases sitting between them. The V gene's germline CDR1 is LNHDA and CDR2 SQIVND (reference sequence). DNA of the CDR3: TGTGCCAGTAGTATTATCGGGGATGGTTCACCCCTCCACTTT. Residues: CASSIIGDGSPLHF.

The V and J genes are TRBV11-3 and TRBJ2-3, with D uncertain. Trimming pared 3 bases from V and 2 bases from J, leaving 21 bases between. The CDR3 covers 18 residues. CDR1 is SGHNT and CDR2 is YENEEA in the germline V gene. CDR3 region: CASSFLRPLVEITDTQYF. The DNA for the CDR3 is TGTGCCAGCAGCTTTCTTAGGCCCCTTGTGGAGATCACAGATACGCAGTATTTT.

This clone was counted between two and nine times. The chain links TRBV6-5 to TRBJ2-1; no clear D gene. The CDR3 sequence is 14 residues long. V was trimmed by 2 bases and J by 4 bases, leaving 9 bases between them. Germline lookup yields CDR1 MNHEY and CDR2 SVGAGI. The CDR3 DNA sequence: TGTGCCAGCAGTTACCTCGTGGGTTACAATGAGCAGTTCTTC. Encoded protein: CASSYLVGYNEQFF.